The entry below describes one T cell receptor beta chain. These data come from a study of blood T cell repertoires in COVID-19. Turning to the study itself: The United States, Italy and Spain provided the acute and convalescent COVID-19 samples.

The CDR3 sequence is 14 residues long. CDR1 is SGDLS and CDR2 is YYNGEE in the germline V gene. Trimming removed 0 bases from V and 1 base from J, with 8 bases in between. As originally analysed: Reference gene primer amplification in the assay estimated nucleated cell counts. The protocol was immunoSEQ multiplex PCR, while the TCRdb copy is restricted to in-frame clones and leaves out a portion. V, J and clone size are those of that table, while D and trimming were read from the DNA. The table has 44,000 or so clones, around 85% seen once. Sample: peripheral blood. The chain recombines TRBV9 with TRBJ2-7; tentative D call: TRBD1 (5 bases). This TCR came from a human donor in a cohort sampled during active COVID-19. The CDR3 DNA reads as TGTGCCAGCAGCGTAGCTGGGGCTTCCTACGAGCAGTACTTC. Encoded protein: CASSVAGASYEQYF.